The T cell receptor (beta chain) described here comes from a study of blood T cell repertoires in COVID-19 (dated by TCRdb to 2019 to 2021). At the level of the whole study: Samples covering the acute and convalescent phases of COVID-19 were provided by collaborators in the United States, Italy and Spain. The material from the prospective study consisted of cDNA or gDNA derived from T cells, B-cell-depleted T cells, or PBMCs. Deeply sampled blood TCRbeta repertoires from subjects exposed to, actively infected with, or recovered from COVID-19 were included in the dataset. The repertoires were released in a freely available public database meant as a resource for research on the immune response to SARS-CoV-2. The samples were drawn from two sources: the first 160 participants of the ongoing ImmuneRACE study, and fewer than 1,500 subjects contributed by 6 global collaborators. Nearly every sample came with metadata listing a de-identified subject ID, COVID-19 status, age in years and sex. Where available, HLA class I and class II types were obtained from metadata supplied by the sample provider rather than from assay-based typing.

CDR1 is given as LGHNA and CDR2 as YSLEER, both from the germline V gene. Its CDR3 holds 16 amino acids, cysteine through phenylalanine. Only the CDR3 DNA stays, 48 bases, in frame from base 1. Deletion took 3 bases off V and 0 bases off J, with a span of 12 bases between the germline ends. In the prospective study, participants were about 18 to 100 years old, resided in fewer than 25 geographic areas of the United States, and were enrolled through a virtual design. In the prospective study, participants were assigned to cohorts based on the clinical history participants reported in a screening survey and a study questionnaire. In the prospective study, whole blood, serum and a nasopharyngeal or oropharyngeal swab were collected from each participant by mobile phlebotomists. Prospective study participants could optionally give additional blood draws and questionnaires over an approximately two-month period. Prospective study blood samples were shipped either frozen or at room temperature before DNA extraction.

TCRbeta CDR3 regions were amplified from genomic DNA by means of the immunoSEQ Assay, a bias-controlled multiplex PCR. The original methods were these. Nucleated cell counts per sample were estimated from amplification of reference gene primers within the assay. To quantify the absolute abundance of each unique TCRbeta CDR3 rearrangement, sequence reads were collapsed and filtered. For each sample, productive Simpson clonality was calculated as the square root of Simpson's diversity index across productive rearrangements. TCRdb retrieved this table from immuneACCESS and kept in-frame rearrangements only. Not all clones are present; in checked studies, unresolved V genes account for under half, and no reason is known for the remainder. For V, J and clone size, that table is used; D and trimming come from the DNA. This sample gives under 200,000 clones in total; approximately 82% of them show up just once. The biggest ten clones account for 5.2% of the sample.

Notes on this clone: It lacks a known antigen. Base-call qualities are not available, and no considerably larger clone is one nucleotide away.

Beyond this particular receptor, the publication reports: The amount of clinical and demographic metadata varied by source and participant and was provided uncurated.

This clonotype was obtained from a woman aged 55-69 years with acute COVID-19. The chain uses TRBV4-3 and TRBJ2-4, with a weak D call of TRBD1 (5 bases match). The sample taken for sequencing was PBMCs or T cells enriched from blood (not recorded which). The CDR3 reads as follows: CASSQSTVVAKNIQYF. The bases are TGCGCCAGCAGCCAGTCGACAGTAGTAGCCAAAAACATTCAGTACTTC.